The next 20 T cell receptor beta chains were all read from a single sample in a study of T cells in Graves' hyperthyroidism and ophthalmopathy. TCR beta CDR3 sequences were amplified from RNA transcripts. The HTBI primer set was used in a first-round RT-PCR of the TCR CDR3. TCRdb ran MiXCR on the multiplex PCR reads and lists one entry per CDR3 protein. Among around 300,000 distinct CDR3 sequences listed, about 14% were seen once. Sequenced input: blood. The source of these receptors is a young woman with Graves' hyperthyroidism that later progressed to Graves' ophthalmopathy.

The rearrangement links TRBV28 to TRBJ2-1, with unresolved D. The CDR3 contains 11 residues. Trimming removed 5 bases at V and 12 bases at J, with 11 bases between. The germline gives CDR1 MDHEN, CDR2 SYDVKM. CDR3 in amino acids: CASSPRPRQFF. CDR3 bases: TGTGCCAGCAGTCCTCGTCCCCGGCAGTTCTTC.

The chain uses TRBV9 and TRBJ2-1, with D perhaps matching TRBD1 or TRBD2 (5 bases each). CDR1 SGDLS and CDR2 YYNGEE come from the germline V gene. Trimming pared 3 bases from V and 11 bases from J, leaving 9 bases between. This CDR3 has 11 amino acids. The CDR3 bases are TGTGCCAGCAGCGCACGGGACCAGCAGTTCTTC. This encodes CASSARDQQFF. The variable domain in full, with the rest retrieved from reference TRBV9 and TRBJ2-1, is DSGVTQTPKHLITATGQRVTLRCSPRSGDLSVYWYQQSLDQGLQFLIQYYNGEERAKGNILERFSAQQFPDLHSELNLSSLELGDSALYFCASSARDQQFFGPGTRLTVL.

There are many counts of this clonotype. This chain joins TRBV6-1 and TRBJ2-3, with D unresolved. V lost 5 bases and J lost 0, with 18 bases in between. CDR1 is MNHNS and CDR2 is SASEGT in the germline V gene. The length of the CDR3 is 17 residues. CDR3: CASSYVALSASTDTQYF. DNA for the CDR3: TGTGCCAGCAGTTATGTTGCCCTCTCGGCCAGCACAGATACGCAGTATTTT.

This clonotype was picked up a small number of times. The chain joins TRBV7-6 to TRBJ2-7; D is ambiguous. V lost 1 base, J lost 5 bases, and 12 bases lay in between. The CDR3 totals 14 residues. Germline loops: CDR1 SGHVS, CDR2 FNYEAQ. The CDR3: CASSLEGGPHEQYF. For the CDR3, the DNA is TGTGCCAGCAGCTTAGAGGGTGGGCCCCACGAGCAGTACTTC.

V usage is TRBV25-1 and J usage is TRBJ2-7; D remains unclear. V shed 1 base and J shed 3 bases, with 10 bases lying between them. Germline V gives CDR1 MGHDK, CDR2 SYGVNS. This CDR3 region has 14 residues. The CDR3: CASSECCGVYEQYF. CDR3 nucleotides: TGTGCCAGCAGTGAATGTTGCGGAGTCTACGAGCAGTACTTC.

This clonotype appeared many times. The chain links TRBV20-1 to TRBJ1-2; 9 bases align to TRBD1. The germline V gene encodes CDR1 DFQATT and CDR2 SNEGSKA (reference sequence). This CDR3 has 16 residues. Trimming removed 0 bases from V and 6 bases from J; junction bases left unmatched: 11. CDR3 DNA: TGCAGTGCTAGAGACCCGAACCGTCGGACAGGGGATGGCTACACCTTC. It codes for CSARDPNRRTGDGYTF.

The sample holds many counts of this clonotype. The chain recombines TRBV7-3 with TRBJ2-2, with 7 bases lining up with TRBD2. Unmatched junction bases numbered 6, after V lost 2 bases and J lost 0 bases. The CDR3 sequence is 17 residues long. Germline assignment: CDR1 SGHTA and CDR2 FQGTGA. CDR3 amino acids: CASSLDSLAANTGELFF. DNA of the CDR3: TGTGCCAGCAGCTTAGATTCGCTAGCGGCGAACACCGGGGAGCTGTTTTTT.

The V gene is TRBV24-1, the J gene TRBJ2-3, with 13 bases fitting TRBD2. The V gene end was trimmed by 1 base and the J gene end by 0 bases; junction bases not matched to a gene: 3. Germline V gene data show CDR1 as KGHDR and CDR2 as SFDVKD. The length of the CDR3 is 18 residues. CDR3 region: CATSDFGLAGASTDTQYF. The CDR3 DNA is TGTGCCACCAGTGATTTCGGACTAGCGGGGGCTAGCACAGATACGCAGTATTTT.

This clonotype has ten or more counts. The chain employs TRBV27 and TRBJ2-1; D uncertain. Germline CDR1 MNHEY, CDR2 SMNVEV (reference sequence). The germline V and J ends were trimmed by 8 bases and 2 bases, with 10 bases remaining between them. This CDR3 is 13 amino acids long. The chain's CDR3 is CASCQSAYNEQFF. CDR3 in DNA: TGTGCCAGCTGTCAGAGTGCCTACAATGAGCAGTTCTTC.

This clonotype was counted only a few times. This sequence joins TRBV4-2 and TRBJ1-6; D may be TRBD1 (5 bases). CDR1 is LGHNA, CDR2 YNFKEQ, per germline. Trimming took 4 bases from V and 10 from J, leaving 11 bases between them. The CDR3 has 13 residues. CDR3 DNA sequence: TGTGCCAGCAGCCCCGGGACTCCCTCACCCCTCCACTTT. Protein: CASSPGTPSPLHF.

This clonotype was detected many times. The rearrangement uses TRBV5-1 and TRBJ2-7, with D possibly matching TRBD1 (5 bases). There are 14 residues in the CDR3. CDR1 and CDR2 from the germline V gene are SGHRS and YFSETQ. Between the trimmed V and J ends, which lost 0 bases and 2 bases, there was a span of 9 bases. CDR3 loop: CASSLVTGAYEQYF. CDR3 DNA sequence: TGCGCCAGCAGCTTGGTTACAGGAGCCTACGAGCAGTACTTC. The full variable domain, with the rest looked up from reference TRBV5-1 and TRBJ2-7, is KAGVTQTPRYLIKTRGQQVTLSCSPISGHRSVSWYQQTPGQGLQFLFEYFSETQRNKGNFPGRFSGRQFSNSRSEMNVSTLELGDSALYLCASSLVTGAYEQYFGPGTRLTVT.

This clonotype has more than one count but fewer than ten. This chain uses TRBV9 with TRBJ2-2; D remains ambiguous. Germline V CDR1 and CDR2: SGDLS, YYNGEE. V was clipped by 0 bases and J by 5 bases, with 2 bases between them. This CDR3 has 12 amino acids. CDR3 region: CASSVDTGELFF. CDR3 in DNA: TGTGCCAGCAGCGTAGATACCGGGGAGCTGTTTTTT. The full variable domain, its missing parts supplied by reference TRBV9 and TRBJ2-2, is DSGVTQTPKHLITATGQRVTLRCSPRSGDLSVYWYQQSLDQGLQFLIQYYNGEERAKGNILERFSAQQFPDLHSELNLSSLELGDSALYFCASSVDTGELFFGEGSRLTVL.

This sequence joins TRBV28 and TRBJ1-5; TRBD1 might be the D (5 bases). V was pared by 2 bases and J by 4 bases, with 12 bases between. The CDR3 is made up of 15 amino acids. Germline assignment: CDR1 MDHEN and CDR2 SYDVKM. In nucleotides, the CDR3 is TGTGCCAGCAGTTTAGGGGACTCATTTAATCAGCCCCAGCATTTT. Translation gives CASSLGDSFNQPQHF.

This clonotype came up a few times. Sequence at one end of the junction differs from germline and may be a read error. CDR3 nucleotide sequence: TGTGCCAGCAGCGTAGATCCCGGTGCCTCCTACGAGCAGCACTTC. The encoded protein is CASSVDPGASYEQHF. V and J are TRBV9 and TRBJ2-7; D call uncertain. CDR1 and CDR2 from the germline V gene are SGDLS and YYNGEE. The CDR3 loop spans 15 amino acids.

This clonotype was detected many times. V is TRBV5-5 and J is TRBJ1-1; TRBD1 matches 8 bases. Germline V gene data show CDR1 as SGHKS and CDR2 as YYEKEE (reference sequence). The ends lost 0 bases at V and 5 bases at J; junction bases unmatched: 9. This CDR3 spans 16 amino acids. The CDR3 spells CASSLVGSGGKTEAFF. The CDR3 DNA sequence: TGTGCCAGCAGCTTGGTTGGATCAGGGGGCAAAACTGAAGCTTTCTTT. The full variable domain, completed using reference TRBV5-5 and TRBJ1-1, is DAGVTQSPTHLIKTRGQQVTLRCSPISGHKSVSWYQQVLGQGPQFIFQYYEKEERGRGNFPDRFSARQFPNYSSELNVNALLLGDSALYLCASSLVGSGGKTEAFFGQGTRLTVV.

This clonotype has ten or more counts. CDR3 region: CASSLLGNYEQYF. The CDR3 nucleotides are TGTGCCAGCAGTTTATTGGGAAACTACGAGCAGTACTTC. This chain joins TRBV28 and TRBJ2-7; no definite D call. This CDR3 contains 13 residues. Germline CDR1 reads MDHEN; CDR2 reads SYDVKM. The germline V and J ends were trimmed by 1 base and 3 bases, with 7 bases remaining between them.

This clonotype was observed a few times. The rearrangement links TRBV5-4 to TRBJ2-4; 10 bases are shared with TRBD2. With V trimmed by 4 bases and J by 1 base, 14 bases remained unmatched. The CDR3 is made up of 19 amino acids. The germline gives CDR1 SGHNT, CDR2 YYREEE (reference sequence). This CDR3 reads CASSPDPLAGAMAKNIQYF. The DNA of the CDR3 is TGTGCCAGCAGCCCCGATCCGCTAGCGGGAGCAATGGCCAAAAACATTCAGTACTTC.

The sample holds many counts of this clonotype. This chain joins TRBV11-3 and TRBJ1-1; D gene unclear. Germline CDR1 SGHNT, CDR2 YENEEA. The CDR3 loop spans 12 amino acids. Trimming pared 3 bases from V and 5 bases from J, leaving 7 bases between. CDR3 loop: CASSFDGTEAFF. As DNA, the CDR3 is TGTGCCAGCAGCTTTGACGGTACTGAAGCTTTCTTT.

The table lists this clonotype with many counts. J is TRBJ2-1 and V is TRBV19; D is uncertain. Looked up from germline, CDR1 is LNHDA and CDR2 is SQIVND (reference sequence). V lost 2 bases to trimming and J lost 8 bases, with 19 bases between them. This CDR3 is 16 amino acids long. The CDR3 nucleotides read TGTGCCAGTAGTATAAGCCCCGCGGATCGTACCTATGAGCAGTTCTTC. Translation gives CASSISPADRTYEQFF.

This clonotype was seen only a few times. This sequence joins TRBV20-1 and TRBJ2-5; 8 bases map to TRBD2. The J call may be incorrect, as the DNA end agrees better with TRBJ2-1. The germline V gene encodes CDR1 DFQATT and CDR2 SNEGSKA (reference sequence). This CDR3 spans 16 amino acids. CDR3 sequence: CSGDGDSGRAGETQFF. The DNA for the CDR3 is TGCAGTGGAGATGGGGATAGCGGACGAGCGGGGGAGACCCAGTTCTTC.